The rows below give T cell receptor beta chains drawn from one sample of a study of blood T cell repertoires in COVID-19. Sequencing was performed with immunoSEQ multiplex PCR; in TCRdb, only in-frame clones are kept and a portion is missing. Altogether approximately 230,000 clones are present, about 91% being singletons, with the ten largest covering 1.3% to 1.5%. The source material was peripheral blood. These receptors were collected from an elderly man with acute or convalescent COVID-19. The CDR3 runs from the conserved cysteine through the conserved F or W. The order of the fields is clone size, D gene, V gene, J gene, CDR3 DNA, CDR3 protein. D genes are given only for firm matches. The size field is filled for only some rows; it gives once, few, many or a size class.

abundance: -; d_gene: TRBD1; v_gene: TRBV5-1; j_gene: TRBJ2-2; CDR3nt: TGCGCCAGCAGCCCGGGGACAGGGGTTAGAACCGGGGAGCTGTTTTTT; CDR3aa: CASSPGTGVRTGELFF
abundance: -; d_gene: TRBD2; v_gene: TRBV27; j_gene: TRBJ2-5; CDR3nt: TGTGCCAGCAGTTCCCGAACTAGCGGGCAAGAGACCCAGTACTTC; CDR3aa: CASSSRTSGQETQYF
abundance: -; d_gene: -; v_gene: TRBV7-2; j_gene: TRBJ2-1; CDR3nt: TGTGCCAGCAGCCTCAGATGGACAGAAATGAGCCGCGAGGTCTTC; CDR3aa: CASSLRWTEMSREVF
abundance: -; d_gene: TRBD1; v_gene: TRBV24-1; j_gene: TRBJ2-1; CDR3nt: TGTGCCACCAGTGTTCCGGGACAGGGGTACAATGAGCAGTTCTTC; CDR3aa: CATSVPGQGYNEQFF
abundance: -; d_gene: TRBD2; v_gene: TRBV11-3; j_gene: TRBJ2-3; CDR3nt: TGTGCCAGCAGCTCGGGACTAGCGGGACCCACAGATACGCAGTATTTT; CDR3aa: CASSSGLAGPTDTQYF
abundance: -; d_gene: TRBD1; v_gene: TRBV2; j_gene: TRBJ1-1; CDR3nt: TGTGCCAGCAGTGAAGGGACAGGGCCAAACACTGAAGCTTTCTTT; CDR3aa: CASSEGTGPNTEAFF
abundance: once; d_gene: TRBD2; v_gene: TRBV7-2; j_gene: TRBJ2-2; CDR3nt: TGTGCCAGCAGCTTACGGAGCGGGGGGGGCACCGGGGAGCTGTTTTTT; CDR3aa: CASSLRSGGGTGELFF
abundance: few; d_gene: TRBD1; v_gene: TRBV3-1/TRBV3-2; j_gene: TRBJ1-1; CDR3nt: TGTGCCAGCAGCCAATGGACAGGGAACACTGAAGCTTTCTTT; CDR3aa: CASSQWTGNTEAFF
abundance: -; d_gene: TRBD2; v_gene: TRBV4-3; j_gene: TRBJ2-3; CDR3nt: TGCGCCAGCAGCCAAGAGGGGCGGGAGGGCACAGATACGCAGTATTTT; CDR3aa: CASSQEGREGTDTQYF
abundance: -; d_gene: -; v_gene: TRBV7-2; j_gene: TRBJ2-3; CDR3nt: TGTGCCAGCAGCTTAGTGACAAGGACAGATACGCAGTATTTT; CDR3aa: CASSLVTRTDTQYF
abundance: -; d_gene: -; v_gene: TRBV6-5; j_gene: TRBJ1-4; CDR3nt: TGTGCCAGCAGTTACTCCGGGGGGTCGGTTGAAAAACTGTTTTTT; CDR3aa: CASSYSGGSVEKLFF
abundance: -; d_gene: TRBD2; v_gene: TRBV7-7; j_gene: TRBJ2-1; CDR3nt: TGTGCTAGCAGCCCTAGACTAGCTCCCCAGAGTGAGCAGTTCTTC; CDR3aa: CASSPRLAPQSEQFF
abundance: -; d_gene: -; v_gene: TRBV6-5; j_gene: TRBJ1-2; CDR3nt: TGTGCCAGCAGTTACTTATCGGGATACAATGGCTACACCTTC; CDR3aa: CASSYLSGYNGYTF
abundance: few; d_gene: -; v_gene: TRBV25-1; j_gene: TRBJ1-4; CDR3nt: TGTGCCAGCAGTGACCTCGGACTTAATGAAAAACTGTTTTTT; CDR3aa: CASSDLGLNEKLFF
abundance: -; d_gene: -; v_gene: TRBV18; j_gene: TRBJ2-5; CDR3nt: TGTGCCAGCTCACCACCGTGGCAGGGATCCCAGGAGACCCAGTACTTC; CDR3aa: CASSPPWQGSQETQYF
abundance: -; d_gene: TRBD1; v_gene: TRBV7-2; j_gene: TRBJ2-4; CDR3nt: TGTGCCAGCAGCTCTACCCAGGGGGCAGGCGTAATCATTCAGTACTTC; CDR3aa: CASSSTQGAGVIIQYF
abundance: -; d_gene: -; v_gene: TRBV7-2; j_gene: TRBJ2-5; CDR3nt: TGTGCCAGCAGCCCGCCACCGGGTCGTGAGACCCAGTACTTC; CDR3aa: CASSPPPGRETQYF
abundance: few; d_gene: TRBD1; v_gene: TRBV7-2; j_gene: TRBJ1-6; CDR3nt: TGTGCCAGTGGGGGACAGAGGAGTTCACCCCTCCACTTT; CDR3aa: CASGGQRSSPLHF
abundance: -; d_gene: -; v_gene: TRBV21-1; j_gene: TRBJ2-7; CDR3nt: TGTGCCAGCAGCAAAAGGGCGACAGGTAAATCGGGCTACGAGCAGTACTTC; CDR3aa: CASSKRATGKSGYEQYF
abundance: -; d_gene: TRBD2; v_gene: TRBV29-1; j_gene: TRBJ2-1; CDR3nt: TGCAGCGCTGCGGGAGTCTACAATGAGCAGTTCTTC; CDR3aa: CSAAGVYNEQFF
abundance: -; d_gene: TRBD2; v_gene: TRBV5-4; j_gene: TRBJ2-2; CDR3nt: TGTGCCAGCAGCTTGGATGGGAGCGGGAGGACCGGGGAGCTGTTTTTT; CDR3aa: CASSLDGSGRTGELFF
abundance: -; d_gene: TRBD1; v_gene: TRBV19; j_gene: TRBJ2-7; CDR3nt: TGTGCCAGTAGTAGCCCGGGACAGGTCGCCCAGAACGGCTACGAGCAGTACTTC; CDR3aa: CASSSPGQVAQNGYEQYF
abundance: once; d_gene: -; v_gene: TRBV25-1; j_gene: TRBJ1-5; CDR3nt: TGTGCCAGCAGTGACTTGGACGGGGATAGCAATCAGCCCCAGCATTTT; CDR3aa: CASSDLDGDSNQPQHF
abundance: -; d_gene: -; v_gene: TRBV19; j_gene: TRBJ2-7; CDR3nt: TGTGCCAGTAGTACCCCCCCAGGGGAGCAGTACTTC; CDR3aa: CASSTPPGEQYF
abundance: -; d_gene: TRBD1; v_gene: TRBV27; j_gene: TRBJ1-6; CDR3nt: TGTGCCAGCAGTTTAGATAGGACAGGGATGAATTCACCCCTCCACTTT; CDR3aa: CASSLDRTGMNSPLHF
abundance: -; d_gene: -; v_gene: TRBV6-5; j_gene: TRBJ2-1; CDR3nt: TGTGCCAGCGCTGAGCGGAGGAACTCCTACAATGAGCAGTTCTTC; CDR3aa: CASAERRNSYNEQFF
abundance: -; d_gene: TRBD2; v_gene: TRBV9; j_gene: TRBJ2-1; CDR3nt: TGTGCCAGCAGCGTATCCAGGACTAGCGGGAGAGGGAACTACAATGAGCAGTTCTTC; CDR3aa: CASSVSRTSGRGNYNEQFF
abundance: -; d_gene: -; v_gene: TRBV7-2; j_gene: TRBJ2-3; CDR3nt: TGTGCCAGCAGCTTAGTCACGGCGGTCACAGATACGCAGTATTTT; CDR3aa: CASSLVTAVTDTQYF
abundance: -; d_gene: -; v_gene: TRBV6-5; j_gene: TRBJ2-3; CDR3nt: TGTGCCAGCAGTTACGACAGGAACACAGATACGCAGTATTTT; CDR3aa: CASSYDRNTDTQYF
abundance: few; d_gene: -; v_gene: TRBV7-9; j_gene: TRBJ2-7; CDR3nt: TGTGCCAGCAGCGAGAGGTCAGGGTCCCCCTACGAGCAGTACTTC; CDR3aa: CASSERSGSPYEQYF
abundance: -; d_gene: -; v_gene: TRBV6-1; j_gene: TRBJ2-7; CDR3nt: TGTGCCAGCAGTGGGATCGGGACACGGGATGGGTACGAGCAGTACTTC; CDR3aa: CASSGIGTRDGYEQYF
abundance: -; d_gene: TRBD2; v_gene: TRBV19; j_gene: TRBJ2-2; CDR3nt: TGTGCCAGTAACAAGGGAGGGGAGGCCGGGGAGCTGTTTTTT; CDR3aa: CASNKGGEAGELFF
abundance: -; d_gene: -; v_gene: TRBV4-3; j_gene: TRBJ2-3; CDR3nt: TGCGCCAGCAGCCAAGAGGGGACACGCACAGATACGCAGTATTTT; CDR3aa: CASSQEGTRTDTQYF
abundance: -; d_gene: -; v_gene: TRBV6-5; j_gene: TRBJ1-1; CDR3nt: TGTGCCAGCAGTTTCCAGGGGAACACTGAAGCTTTCTTT; CDR3aa: CASSFQGNTEAFF